The 14 T cell receptor beta chains presented below share a single source sample, sequenced in a study of cytomegalovirus exposure and HLA in healthy donors. The PCR had 60 Vbeta and 13 Jbeta primers. Sequenced by immunoSEQ multiplex PCR; TCRdb stores in-frame clones only, minus some. The table includes 100,000 to 150,000 clones, about 86% detected once. The sequencing sample was made of PBMCs. The source is a man aged 18 to 30 in good health and CMV-seronegative.

The V call is TRBV15, the J call TRBJ2-4; 8 positions agree with TRBD1. The J segment lost 0 bases and the V segment lost 7 bases, leaving 2 bases of the junction unmatched. This CDR3 is 14 amino acids long. Germline assignment: CDR1 LNHNV and CDR2 YYDKDF (reference sequence). The CDR3 DNA sequence: TGTGCCACCACTGGGACAGGAGCCAAAAACATTCAGTACTTC. This encodes CATTGTGAKNIQYF.

V and J are TRBV7-2 and TRBJ2-3; no firm D call. Trimming cost V 2 bases and J 4 bases, with 7 bases left between them. The CDR3 contains 13 residues. Germline V gene lookup returns CDR1 SGHTA and CDR2 FQGNSA. Here the CDR3 DNA reads TGTGCCAGCAGCTTAACAGTCGCAGATACGCAGTATTTT. Translating gives CASSLTVADTQYF.

V is TRBV7-2 and J is TRBJ2-3, with TRBD2 matching over 12 bases. The CDR3 runs to 16 residues. V lost 2 bases and J lost 1; bases outside the gene matches: 1. Germline CDR1 reads SGHTA; CDR2 reads FQGNSA. CDR3 in DNA: TGTGCCAGCAGCTTATGGACTAGCGGGGGCACAGATACGCAGTATTTT. It encodes CASSLWTSGGTDTQYF.

This chain connects TRBV29-1 to TRBJ2-3; possibly TRBD2 for D (5 bases). Trimming removed 5 bases from V and 0 bases from J, with 12 bases in between. Germline V CDR1 and CDR2: SQVTM, ANQGSEA. The CDR3 runs 14 residues. CDR3: CSVLSGTSTDTQYF. Here the CDR3 DNA reads TGCAGCGTTCTCAGCGGAACTAGCACAGATACGCAGTATTTT.

The chain links TRBV30 to TRBJ2-5; possibly TRBD2 for D (6 bases). V dropped 4 bases and J dropped 4 bases, with 13 bases sitting between them. The CDR3 runs to 13 residues. CDR1 and CDR2 from the germline V gene are GTSNPN and SVGIG (reference sequence). The CDR3 region has the DNA TGTGCCTGGAAGGTGTGGGGGGTAGAGACCCAGTACTTC. Encoded protein: CAWKVWGVETQYF.

A single count supports this clone. The J gene is TRBJ2-2, the V gene TRBV29-1, with a possible D match to TRBD1 (5 bases). The V end lost 2 bases, the J end lost 4 bases, and 17 bases lay between the germline ends. Germline CDR1 and CDR2: SQVTM and ANQGSEA. There are 16 residues in the CDR3. In DNA form, the CDR3 reads TGCAGCGTTGAATCGTTAGACAGCTACCCCACCGGGGAGCTGTTTTTT. Amino acid sequence: CSVESLDSYPTGELFF.

This clone is a singleton in its sample. J is TRBJ2-1 and V is TRBV4-3; TRBD1 agrees at 7 bases. V lost 1 base, J lost 0 bases, and 9 bases stayed unmatched. The CDR3 runs to 18 residues. Germline CDR1 is LGHNA and CDR2 is YSLEER. CDR3 loop: CASSQVDRWDSSYNEQFF. The CDR3 nucleotides read TGCGCCAGCAGCCAAGTGGACCGGTGGGACAGCTCCTACAATGAGCAGTTCTTC.

The chain carries TRBV27 and TRBJ1-2; unclear D gene. The CDR3 totals 15 residues. V dropped 0 bases and J dropped 6 bases, with 14 bases sitting between them. CDR1 is MNHEY, CDR2 SMNVEV, per germline (reference sequence). The CDR3 protein is CASSLSEVPMNGYTF. Written as DNA, the CDR3 is TGTGCCAGCAGTTTATCGGAGGTCCCAATGAATGGCTACACCTTC.

The V and J genes are TRBV6-5 and TRBJ1-1; 9 nucleotides agree with TRBD1. This CDR3 region has 13 residues. V lost 2 bases, J lost 11 bases, and 6 bases stayed unmatched. The germline V gene encodes CDR1 MNHEY and CDR2 SVGAGI. The CDR3 loop reads CASSYGGQGRAFF. CDR3 sequence (DNA): TGTGCCAGCAGTTACGGGGGACAGGGTCGGGCTTTCTTT.

This chain links TRBV4-1 with TRBJ2-7, with TRBD1 matching over 7 bases. The CDR3 is made up of 14 amino acids. Germline V gives CDR1 MGHRA, CDR2 YSYEKL. V was pared by 3 bases and J by 4 bases, with 6 bases of the junction left unmatched. The CDR3 spells CASSHQGVVYEQYF. The CDR3 DNA reads TGCGCCAGCAGCCACCAGGGGGTGGTATACGAGCAGTACTTC.

The gene calls are TRBV7-3 and TRBJ2-1, with unresolved D. Germline V gene lookup returns CDR1 SGHTA and CDR2 FQGTGA. The V gene lost 6 bases and the J gene lost 3 bases, with 6 bases spanning the gap. The CDR3 runs to 12 residues. CDR3 sequence: CASSNSYNEQFF. CDR3 in DNA: TGTGCCAGCAGTAACAGCTACAATGAGCAGTTCTTC.

This chain connects TRBV5-1 to TRBJ2-5, with 7 bases identical to TRBD2. This CDR3 comprises 16 residues. V dropped 5 bases and J dropped 2; count of bases not matched to a gene: 12. CDR1 SGHRS and CDR2 YFSETQ come from the germline V gene. DNA of the CDR3: TGCGCCAGCAGGACAGCGGGAACGCCTATACAAGAGACCCAGTACTTC. Amino acids: CASRTAGTPIQETQYF.

The chain combines TRBV2 with TRBJ2-3; TRBD1 agrees at 8 bases. V trimming: 6 bases; J trimming: 1 base; junction bases outside the gene matches: 0. This CDR3 is built from 13 residues. Germline V gene data show CDR1 as SNHLY and CDR2 as FYNNEI. The DNA of the CDR3 is TGTGCCAGCAGACAGGGGGGCACAGATACGCAGTATTTT. This sequence encodes CASRQGGTDTQYF.

The V call is TRBV4-3, the J call TRBJ2-2; 15 bases match TRBD2. Germline loops: CDR1 LGHNA, CDR2 YSLEER. With 4 bases clipped from V and 7 bases from J, the junction kept 13 bases outside the gene matches. CDR3 length equals 19 residues. The CDR3 here is CASSLDLGTSGGSGGELFF. DNA of the CDR3: TGCGCCAGCAGCCTCGATTTAGGGACTAGCGGGGGGTCGGGCGGGGAGCTGTTTTTT.